A selection of T cell receptor beta chains follows, all from one sample in a study of glioma-infiltrating T cells after dendritic cell vaccination. Clones were sequenced by immunoSEQ multiplex PCR, and TCRdb holds only the in-frame ones, with some missing. In the table there are 510 or so clones, roughly 84% of which are singletons. This sample comprised tumor tissue, obtained before dendritic cell vaccination. These receptors originate from a human donor with glioblastoma. CDR3s include the opening cysteine and the closing phenylalanine or tryptophan. The D gene is left open where the match is weak. Clone sizes are given selectively: once, few, many, or a class where the clone is expanded.

V gene	D gene	clone size	J gene	CDR3 DNA	CDR3 protein
TRBV6-5	.	.	TRBJ1-1	TGTGCCAGCTCAAACCCCGACACCTACACTGAAGCTTTCTTT	CASSNPDTYTEAFF
TRBV28	TRBD2	.	TRBJ2-3	TGTGCCAGCAGCTCTAGCGGGGGGGCGGGCAATACGCAGTATTTT	CASSSSGGAGNTQYF
TRBV9	.	.	TRBJ2-3	TGTGCCAGCAGCGTAGGGGGGCCTCCGGATACGCAGTATTTT	CASSVGGPPDTQYF
TRBV21-1	.	once	TRBJ2-1	TGTGCCAGCAGCCGGGGGGCGGGAGGGAGCTCCTACAATGAGCAGTTCTTC	CASSRGAGGSSYNEQFF
TRBV28	TRBD1	.	TRBJ1-5	TGTGCCAGCAGTTTACCAAGGACAGGGAAACGTCAGCCCCAGCATTTT	CASSLPRTGKRQPQHF
TRBV19	TRBD1	.	TRBJ1-2	TGTGCCAGTAGTACAACAGGGGGCGATGGCTACACCTTC	CASSTTGGDGYTF
TRBV15	.	.	TRBJ1-6	TGTGCCACCAGCAACCGGGACTTCTATTCCGATTCACCCCTCCACTTT	CATSNRDFYSDSPLHF
TRBV28	TRBD1	.	TRBJ1-4	TGTGCCAGCAGTATGCCATCCGGGACAGGGGTTGGAAAACTGTTTTTT	CASSMPSGTGVGKLFF
TRBV5-6	TRBD2	.	TRBJ2-5	TGTGCCAGCAGCCGGCGGGCGGGACTAGCGGCCCAAGAGACCCAGTACTTC	CASSRRAGLAAQETQYF
TRBV30	.	.	TRBJ1-4	TGTGCCTGGAATAGAGTCCCTGAAAAACTGTTTTTT	CAWNRVPEKLFF
TRBV6-1	TRBD1	.	TRBJ2-7	TGTGCCAGCAGAAGACAGGGTGCAAGCTACGAGCAGTACTTC	CASRRQGASYEQYF
TRBV5-4	.	.	TRBJ2-1	TGTGCCAGCAGCAAGACTAGGGACAATGAGCAGTTCTTC	CASSKTRDNEQFF
TRBV29-1	TRBD2	.	TRBJ2-3	TGCAGCGTACCCGACCGGGGGAGGGACACAGATACGCAGTATTTT	CSVPDRGRDTDTQYF
TRBV11-1	.	.	TRBJ1-1	TGTGCCAGCAGCTTGGCAGGAAACATGAACACTGAAGCTTTCTTT	CASSLAGNMNTEAFF
TRBV29-1	TRBD1	.	TRBJ1-2	TGCAGCGTTGACCGGGACAGGGAGGGCTATGGCTACACCTTC	CSVDRDREGYGYTF
TRBV4-1	.	.	TRBJ1-1	TGCGCCAGCGCGCCATTCGGGACTCTCGACACTGAAGCTTTCTTT	CASAPFGTLDTEAFF
TRBV28	.	.	TRBJ1-1	TGTGCCAGCAGTTTAAGGGGGATTGAAGCTTTCTTT	CASSLRGIEAFF
TRBV7-9	TRBD2	.	TRBJ2-1	TGTGCCAGCAGCTTCACTAGCGTAGAGCAGTTCTTC	CASSFTSVEQFF
TRBV7-2	TRBD1	.	TRBJ1-3	TGTGCCAGCAGCTCCTCCGCGGGACAGGGAGCGCCTGGAAACACCATATATTTT	CASSSSAGQGAPGNTIYF
TRBV19	TRBD2	.	TRBJ2-3	TGTGCCAGTAGTATCCTAATGTCCAGCGGGGGGGCCAGAGGAGATACGCAGTATTTT	CASSILMSSGGARGDTQYF
TRBV11-3	.	.	TRBJ2-5	TGTGCCAGCAGCCCGACTAGACAAGAGACCCAGTACTTC	CASSPTRQETQYF
TRBV6-5	.	.	TRBJ1-1	TGTGCCAGCGCACGGAGGGTCGGGAACACTGAAGCTTTCTTT	CASARRVGNTEAFF
TRBV6-1	.	.	TRBJ2-3	TGTGCCAGCAGTCAGGGATCACCTGCTGATACGCAGTATTTT	CASSQGSPADTQYF
TRBV2	.	.	TRBJ1-4	TGTGCCAGTCGGAGGGGAATTGATGAAAAACTGTTTTTT	CASRRGIDEKLFF